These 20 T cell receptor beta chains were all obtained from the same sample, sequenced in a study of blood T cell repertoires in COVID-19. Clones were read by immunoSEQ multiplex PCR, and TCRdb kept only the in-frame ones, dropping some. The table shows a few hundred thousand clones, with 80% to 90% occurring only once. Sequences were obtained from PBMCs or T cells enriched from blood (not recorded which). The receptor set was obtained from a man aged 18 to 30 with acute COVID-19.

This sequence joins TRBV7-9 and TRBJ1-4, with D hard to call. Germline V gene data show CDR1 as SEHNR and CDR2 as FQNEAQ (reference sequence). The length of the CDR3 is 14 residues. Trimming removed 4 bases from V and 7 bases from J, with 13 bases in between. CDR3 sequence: CASSYRDEGEKLFF. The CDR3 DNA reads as TGTGCCAGCAGCTACCGAGATGAGGGTGAAAAACTGTTTTTT.

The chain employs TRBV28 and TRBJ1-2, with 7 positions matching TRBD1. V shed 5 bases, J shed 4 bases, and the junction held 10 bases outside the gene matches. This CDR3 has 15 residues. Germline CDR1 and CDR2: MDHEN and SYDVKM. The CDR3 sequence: CASSRQGAGGYGYTF. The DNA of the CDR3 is TGTGCCAGCAGTAGACAGGGAGCAGGGGGCTATGGCTACACCTTC.

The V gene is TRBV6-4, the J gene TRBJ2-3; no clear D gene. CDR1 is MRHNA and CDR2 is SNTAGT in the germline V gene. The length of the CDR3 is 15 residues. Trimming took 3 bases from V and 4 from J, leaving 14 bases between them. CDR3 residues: CASSESSSPADTQYF. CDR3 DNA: TGTGCCAGCAGTGAGTCTAGTTCCCCGGCAGATACGCAGTATTTT.

The CDR3 region is CASSLVGRLQYF. CDR3 in DNA: TGTGCCAGCAGTTTAGTGGGCAGGCTGCAGTATTTT. The chain is built from TRBV28 and TRBJ2-3; D uncertain. Looked up from germline, CDR1 is MDHEN and CDR2 is SYDVKM. The CDR3 is 12 residues long. Trimming stripped 2 bases from V and 11 bases from J, with 11 bases between.

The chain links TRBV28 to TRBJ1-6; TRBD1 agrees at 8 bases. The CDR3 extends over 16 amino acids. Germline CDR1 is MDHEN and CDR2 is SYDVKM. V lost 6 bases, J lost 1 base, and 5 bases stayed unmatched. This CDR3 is CASRSDRGSYNSPLHF. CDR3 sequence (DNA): TGTGCCAGCAGAAGCGACAGGGGTTCCTATAATTCACCCCTCCACTTT.

The CDR3 protein is CASSSDRYYEQYF. The DNA for the CDR3 is TGCGCCAGCAGCTCCGACAGGTACTACGAGCAGTACTTC. V usage is TRBV4-1 and J usage is TRBJ2-7; possible D gene TRBD1, 6 bases. The V end was cut by 5 bases, the J end by 3 bases, with 11 bases between. The CDR3 is made up of 13 amino acids. Germline loops: CDR1 MGHRA, CDR2 YSYEKL.

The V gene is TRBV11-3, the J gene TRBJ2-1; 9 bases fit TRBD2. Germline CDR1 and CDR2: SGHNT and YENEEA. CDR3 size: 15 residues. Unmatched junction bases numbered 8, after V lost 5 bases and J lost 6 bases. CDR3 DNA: TGTGCCAGCAGCGCACAACTAGCGGGTGGCAATGAGCAGTTCTTC. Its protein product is CASSAQLAGGNEQFF.

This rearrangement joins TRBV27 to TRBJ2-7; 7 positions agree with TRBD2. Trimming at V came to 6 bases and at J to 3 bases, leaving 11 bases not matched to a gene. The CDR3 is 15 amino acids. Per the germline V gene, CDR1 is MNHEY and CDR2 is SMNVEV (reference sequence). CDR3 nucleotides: TGTGCCAGCAGGCTTCGGGAGGCCGTGAACTACGAGCAGTACTTC. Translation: CASRLREAVNYEQYF.

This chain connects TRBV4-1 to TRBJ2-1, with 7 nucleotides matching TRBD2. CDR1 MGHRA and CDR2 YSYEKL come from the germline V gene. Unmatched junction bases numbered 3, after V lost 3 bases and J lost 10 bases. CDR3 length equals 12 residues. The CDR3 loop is CASSQGGSEQFF. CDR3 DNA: TGCGCCAGCAGCCAGGGAGGGAGCGAGCAGTTCTTC.

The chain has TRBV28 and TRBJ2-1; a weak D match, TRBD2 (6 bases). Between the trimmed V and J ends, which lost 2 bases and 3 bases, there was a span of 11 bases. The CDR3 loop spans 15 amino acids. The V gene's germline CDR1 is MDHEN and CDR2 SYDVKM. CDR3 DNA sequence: TGTGCCAGCAGTTTACTAGCGACAAACTACAATGAGCAGTTCTTC. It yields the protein CASSLLATNYNEQFF.

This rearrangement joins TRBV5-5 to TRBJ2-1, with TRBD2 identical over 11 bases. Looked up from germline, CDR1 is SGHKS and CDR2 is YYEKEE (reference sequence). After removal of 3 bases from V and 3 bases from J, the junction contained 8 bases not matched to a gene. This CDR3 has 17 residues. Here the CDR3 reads CASSSKPGLADYNEQFF. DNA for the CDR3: TGTGCCAGCAGCTCCAAACCGGGACTAGCGGACTACAATGAGCAGTTCTTC. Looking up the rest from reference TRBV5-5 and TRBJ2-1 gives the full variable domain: DAGVTQSPTHLIKTRGQQVTLRCSPISGHKSVSWYQQVLGQGPQFIFQYYEKEERGRGNFPDRFSARQFPNYSSELNVNALLLGDSALYLCASSSKPGLADYNEQFFGPGTRLTVL.

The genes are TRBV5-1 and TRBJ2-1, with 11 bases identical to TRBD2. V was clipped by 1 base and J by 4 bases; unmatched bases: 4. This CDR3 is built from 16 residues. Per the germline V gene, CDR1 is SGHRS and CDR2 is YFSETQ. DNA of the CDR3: TGCGCCAGCAGCTTGCAGACTAGCGGGATTTACAATGAGCAGTTCTTC. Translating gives CASSLQTSGIYNEQFF.

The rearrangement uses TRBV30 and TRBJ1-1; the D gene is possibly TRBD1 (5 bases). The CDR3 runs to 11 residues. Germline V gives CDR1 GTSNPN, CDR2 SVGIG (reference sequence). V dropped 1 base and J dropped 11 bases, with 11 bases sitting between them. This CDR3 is CAWSGRDSAFF. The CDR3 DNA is TGTGCCTGGAGTGGACGGGACTCGGCTTTCTTT.

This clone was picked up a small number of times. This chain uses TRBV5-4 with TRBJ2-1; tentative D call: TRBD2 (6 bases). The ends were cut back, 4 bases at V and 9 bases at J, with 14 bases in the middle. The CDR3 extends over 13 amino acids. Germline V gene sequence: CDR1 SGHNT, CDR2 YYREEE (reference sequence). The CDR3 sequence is CASSPERGGEQFF. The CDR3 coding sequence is TGTGCCAGCAGCCCGGAGAGGGGAGGTGAGCAGTTCTTC.

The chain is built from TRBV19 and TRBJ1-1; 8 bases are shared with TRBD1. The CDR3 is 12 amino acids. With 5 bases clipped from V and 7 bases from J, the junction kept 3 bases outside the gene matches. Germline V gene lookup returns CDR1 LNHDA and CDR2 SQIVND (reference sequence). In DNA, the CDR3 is TGTGCCAGTAGTGTGGACAGGGATGAAGCTTTCTTT. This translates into CASSVDRDEAFF.

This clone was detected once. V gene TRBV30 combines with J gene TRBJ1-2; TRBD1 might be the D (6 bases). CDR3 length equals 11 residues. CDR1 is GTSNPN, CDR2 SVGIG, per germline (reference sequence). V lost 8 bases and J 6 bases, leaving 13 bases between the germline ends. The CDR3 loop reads CATGGAHGYTF. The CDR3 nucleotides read TGTGCCACTGGGGGGGCTCATGGCTACACCTTC. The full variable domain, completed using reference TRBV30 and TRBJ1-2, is SQTIHQWPATLVQPVGSPLSLECTVEGTSNPNLYWYRQAAGRGLQLLFYSVGIGQISSEVPQNLSASRPQDRQFILSSKKLLLSDSGFYLCATGGAHGYTFGSGTRLTVV.

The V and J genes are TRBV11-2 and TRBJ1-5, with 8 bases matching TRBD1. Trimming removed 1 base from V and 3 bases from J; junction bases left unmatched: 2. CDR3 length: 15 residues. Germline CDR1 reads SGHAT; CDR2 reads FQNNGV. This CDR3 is CASSLGTGINQPQHF. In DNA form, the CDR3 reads TGTGCCAGCAGCTTAGGGACAGGGATCAATCAGCCCCAGCATTTT.

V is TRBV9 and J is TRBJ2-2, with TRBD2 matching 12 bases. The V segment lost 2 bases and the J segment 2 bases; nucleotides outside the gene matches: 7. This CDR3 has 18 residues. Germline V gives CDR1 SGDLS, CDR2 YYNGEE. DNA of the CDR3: TGTGCCAGCAGCGTCGGACTAGCGGGATCAACCAACACCGGGGAGCTGTTTTTT. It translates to CASSVGLAGSTNTGELFF.

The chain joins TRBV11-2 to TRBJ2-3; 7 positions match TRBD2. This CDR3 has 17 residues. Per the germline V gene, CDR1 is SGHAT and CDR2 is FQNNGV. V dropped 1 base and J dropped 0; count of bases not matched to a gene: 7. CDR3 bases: TGTGCCAGCAGCTTAGGGCCGCGGGGGACTAGCACAGATACGCAGTATTTT. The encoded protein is CASSLGPRGTSTDTQYF.

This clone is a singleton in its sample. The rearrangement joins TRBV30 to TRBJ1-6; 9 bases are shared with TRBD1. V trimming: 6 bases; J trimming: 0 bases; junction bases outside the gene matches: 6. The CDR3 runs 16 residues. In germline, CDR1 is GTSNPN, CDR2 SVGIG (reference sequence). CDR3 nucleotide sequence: TGTGCCTGTAGGACAGGGGTTAGCTCCTATAATTCACCCCTCCACTTT. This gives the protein CACRTGVSSYNSPLHF.